The rows below give T cell receptor beta chains drawn from one sample of a study of shared clonotypes between healthy human individuals. The table came from immunoSEQ multiplex PCR; TCRdb's copy has only in-frame clones and leaves some out. The sample shows hundreds of thousands of clones, roughly 94% of them seen only once. The sample taken for sequencing was naive CD8+ T cells sorted from blood. These receptors all come from a man between 25 and 39 years old in good health. CDR3s leave out the opening cysteine and the closing phenylalanine or tryptophan.

J: TRBJ2-2
V: TRBV2
CDR3: ASSGMFRAGELF

J: TRBJ1-1
V: TRBV6-6
CDR3: ASSYTGPHTEAF

J: TRBJ2-5
V: TRBV15
CDR3: ATRSTSSGTQY

J: TRBJ2-1
V: TRBV4-1
CDR3: ASSSLVGDEQF

J: TRBJ2-1
V: TRBV5-1
CDR3: ASSLEGWPPIYNEQF

J: TRBJ2-7
V: TRBV27
CDR3: ASSFTGGHSYEQY

J: TRBJ2-2
V: TRBV4-1
CDR3: ASSQGTGELF

J: TRBJ2-7
V: TRBV7-9
CDR3: ASSLDTPRSYEQY

J: TRBJ1-2
V: TRBV4-3
CDR3: ASSQEIGQGMYGYT

J: TRBJ2-1
V: TRBV27
CDR3: ASGSGTPRYNEQF

J: TRBJ1-2
V: TRBV30
CDR3: AWSVRAGTASNYGYT

J: TRBJ1-1
V: TRBV27
CDR3: ASSLGPNTEAF

J: TRBJ2-3
V: TRBV27
CDR3: ASSSPLRGAGTDTQY

J: TRBJ2-7
V: TRBV15
CDR3: ATSMTGVEQY

J: TRBJ2-7
V: TRBV30
CDR3: AWTKTGAYEQY

J: TRBJ2-7
V: TRBV28
CDR3: ASRPTGQAYEQY

J: TRBJ1-1
V: TRBV27
CDR3: ATKSHVEEAF